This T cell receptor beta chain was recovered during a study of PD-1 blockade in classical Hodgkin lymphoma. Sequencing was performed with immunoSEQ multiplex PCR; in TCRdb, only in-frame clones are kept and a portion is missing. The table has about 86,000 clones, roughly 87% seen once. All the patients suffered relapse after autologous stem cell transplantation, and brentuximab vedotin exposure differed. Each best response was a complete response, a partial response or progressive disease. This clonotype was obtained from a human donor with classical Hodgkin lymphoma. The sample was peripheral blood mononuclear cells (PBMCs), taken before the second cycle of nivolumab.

Here the CDR3 reads CASSQVGSYNEQFF. The CDR3 bases are TGCGCCAGCAGCCAAGTAGGGAGCTACAATGAGCAGTTCTTC. V gene TRBV4-1 combines with J gene TRBJ2-1, with D maybe TRBD2 (5 bases). Germline V gives CDR1 MGHRA, CDR2 YSYEKL. Deletions cut 1 base from V and 3 bases from J, with 7 bases between. The CDR3 is 14 residues long.